The 18 T cell receptor beta chains presented below share a single source sample, sequenced in a study of vaccination and CD4 T cells after COVID-19. For these TCRs, the target antigens are not known. With the Oncomine TCR Beta short-read assay, DNA from cultured CD4+ T cells was sequenced. TCRdb redid the calling of the PCR reads with MiXCR, one entry per CDR3 protein. The data contain fewer than 10,000 distinct CDR3 sequences, roughly 34% of them singletons. As to treatment: roughly ten-day PBMC culture with coronavirus spike peptide pools or control peptides (ViraFEST assay). Sequenced sample: CD4+ T cells from blood, cultured in vitro. All receptors derive from a human donor who had recovered from COVID-19.

The rearrangement uses TRBV21-1 and TRBJ1-3. TRBV21-1 is a recognized pseudogene. CDR3 length: 16 residues. The CDR3 loop is CASSGRTPSSGNTIYF. CDR3 sequence (DNA): TGTGCCAGCAGCGGGAGGACGCCGAGCTCTGGAAACACCATATATTTT.

The chain recombines TRBV10-3 with TRBJ2-1; 12 bases fit TRBD2. Trimming at V came to 7 bases and at J to 7 bases, leaving 8 bases not matched to a gene. The V gene's germline CDR1 is ENHRY and CDR2 SYGVKD. The CDR3 is 15 residues long. The CDR3 protein is CAITPSGGAGNEQFF. Here the CDR3 DNA reads TGTGCCATCACTCCTAGCGGGGGGGCCGGGAATGAGCAGTTCTTC.

This clonotype was detected a few times. This chain joins TRBV12-5 and TRBJ1-2; 8 positions match TRBD1. V trimming: 6 bases; J trimming: 6 bases; junction bases outside the gene matches: 9. CDR1 is LGHNT and CDR2 is FRNRAP in the germline V gene. The CDR3 totals 14 residues. The CDR3 DNA reads TGTGCTAGTGGGCGGACAGGGAGTGAGGATGGCTACACCTTC. Its protein is CASGRTGSEDGYTF. Drawing the rest from reference TRBV12-5 and TRBJ1-2, the complete variable domain is DARVTQTPRHKVTEMGQEVTMRCQPILGHNTVFWYRQTMMQGLELLAYFRNRAPLDDSGMPKDRFSAEMPDATLATLKIQPSEPRDSAVYFCASGRTGSEDGYTFGSGTRLTVV.

The J gene is TRBJ1-1, the V gene TRBV5-4; 12 bases line up with TRBD1. This CDR3 spans 13 amino acids. Germline CDR1 is SGHNT and CDR2 is YYREEE (reference sequence). Germline trimming cut 7 bases from V and 4 bases from J; bases unmatched to any gene: 2. CDR3 nucleotide sequence: TGTGCCAGCGGGACAGGGGGCCGCACTGAAGCTTTCTTT. It yields the protein CASGTGGRTEAFF. The full variable domain, its missing parts supplied by reference TRBV5-4 and TRBJ1-1, is ETGVTQSPTHLIKTRGQQVTLRCSSQSGHNTVSWYQQALGQGPQFIFQYYREEENGRGNFPPRFSGLQFPNYSSELNVNALELDDSALYLCASGTGGRTEAFFGQGTRLTVV.

The rearrangement links TRBV6-1 to TRBJ1-6; TRBD1 matches at 7 bases. Germline lookup yields CDR1 MNHNS and CDR2 SASEGT. Trimming took 4 bases from V and 8 from J; bases not matched to a gene: 5. The CDR3 consists of 14 residues. The CDR3 is CASSGGTDHSPLHF. The CDR3 bases are TGTGCCAGCAGTGGCGGGACAGATCATTCACCCCTCCACTTT.

Of note for this clonotype: Mismatch with germline at one junction end may stem from a read error. CDR3 nucleotides: TGCGCCAGCAGCGCCCTGACAGGGATCTCCCACGAGCAGTACTTC. Protein: CASSALTGISHEQYF. V is TRBV5-1 and J is TRBJ2-7; 7 nucleotides line up with TRBD1. Germline V lookup: CDR1 SGHRS, CDR2 YFSETQ. The CDR3 sequence is 15 residues long.

The chain carries TRBV24-1 and TRBJ1-2, with D possibly TRBD1 on 5 matching bases. CDR3 length equals 14 residues. Deletions cut 9 bases from V and 1 base from J, with 14 bases between. Per the germline V gene, CDR1 is KGHDR and CDR2 is SFDVKD. CDR3 in amino acids: CATLNHGGNYGYTF. Written as DNA, the CDR3 is TGTGCCACCCTGAACCATGGGGGTAACTATGGCTACACCTTC.

This clonotype was observed a handful of times. V is TRBV2 and J is TRBJ2-7; 10 positions agree with TRBD2. Germline CDR1 reads SNHLY; CDR2 reads FYNNEI. The trim removed 8 bases at V and 1 base at J, leaving 5 bases unmatched. This CDR3 contains 14 residues. The CDR3 loop reads CASLAGVISYEQYF. The CDR3 DNA reads TGTGCCAGCCTAGCGGGGGTGATTTCCTACGAGCAGTACTTC.

This chain connects TRBV7-9 to TRBJ1-3; TRBD1 aligns across 8 bases. Trimming removed 5 bases from V and 1 base from J; junction bases left unmatched: 10. This CDR3 contains 17 residues. In germline, CDR1 is SEHNR, CDR2 FQNEAQ (reference sequence). CDR3 residues: CASSPGDRSKSGNTIYF. In DNA, the CDR3 is TGTGCCAGCAGCCCCGGGGACAGGTCGAAATCTGGAAACACCATATATTTT.

The chain uses TRBV7-8 and TRBJ1-6; 9 bases align to TRBD1. The CDR3 is 15 amino acids. The germline V gene encodes CDR1 SGHVS and CDR2 FQNEAQ. Trimming took 4 bases from V and 9 from J; bases not matched to a gene: 7. The CDR3 nucleotides are TGTGCCAGCAGCTCTAGGGGACAGGGACCTTCACCCCTCCACTTT. This encodes CASSSRGQGPSPLHF. The full variable domain, completed using reference TRBV7-8 and TRBJ1-6, is GAGVSQSPRYKVAKRGQDVALRCDPISGHVSLFWYQQALGQGPEFLTYFQNEAQLDKSGLPSDRFFAERPEGSVSTLKIQRTQQEDSAVYLCASSSRGQGPSPLHFGNGTRLTVT.

V is TRBV4-1 and J is TRBJ2-7, with D unresolved. There are 14 residues in the CDR3. Trimming pared 1 base from V and 0 bases from J, leaving 7 bases between. Germline V gene lookup returns CDR1 MGHRA and CDR2 YSYEKL. The CDR3 DNA is TGCGCCAGCAGCCAAGGACCTCTCTCCTACGAGCAGTACTTC. As protein: CASSQGPLSYEQYF.

CDR3 bases: TGTGCCAGCAGCATACCCCGTCGCGATACGCAGTATTTT. Amino acid sequence: CASSIPRRDTQYF. The rearrangement uses TRBV6-4 and TRBJ2-3; D call uncertain. Germline lookup yields CDR1 MRHNA and CDR2 SNTAGT. This CDR3 comprises 13 residues. V gave up 6 bases and J gave up 6 bases, with 13 bases separating them.

CDR3 sequence (DNA): TGTGCCATCAGTGAGTCTCTCAGAGAGAACTATGGCTACACCTTC. Translation: CAISESLRENYGYTF. J is TRBJ1-2 and V is TRBV10-3; D gene uncertain. CDR1 is ENHRY and CDR2 is SYGVKD in the germline V gene. The CDR3 covers 15 residues. V was shortened by 0 bases and J by 2 bases, with 10 bases between the two germline ends.

In its sample, this clonotype was seen a few times. DNA for the CDR3: TGTGCCAGCAGCCAAGGGGGGAGCATCCGGGGCACAGATACGCAGTATTTT. Translating it yields CASSQGGSIRGTDTQYF. This chain connects TRBV14 to TRBJ2-3, with D perhaps being TRBD1 or TRBD2 (5 bases each). Trimming removed 1 base from V and 1 base from J, with 15 bases in between. From germline, CDR1 is SGHDN and CDR2 FVKESK. This CDR3 spans 17 amino acids.

This clonotype was seen a few times. The chain uses TRBV6-1 and TRBJ1-2, with D possibly TRBD1 on 5 matching bases. The CDR3 loop spans 15 amino acids. Per germline, CDR1 MNHNS and CDR2 SASEGT. V gave up 5 bases and J gave up 7 bases, with 20 bases separating them. CDR3 residues: CASSRTPTVDGGYTF. The DNA for the CDR3 is TGTGCCAGCAGTCGGACACCTACAGTTGATGGTGGCTACACCTTC.

Only a few counts were recorded for this clonotype. The chain joins TRBV19 to TRBJ2-1; the match to TRBD1 covers 7 bases. The CDR3 spans 14 residues. With 8 bases clipped from V and 8 bases from J, the junction kept 12 bases outside the gene matches. The V gene's germline CDR1 is LNHDA and CDR2 SQIVND (reference sequence). CDR3 amino acids: CASRPRQGSYEQFF. Written as DNA, the CDR3 is TGTGCCAGTCGCCCTCGACAGGGAAGCTATGAGCAGTTCTTC. Full variable domain (rest looked up from reference TRBV19 and TRBJ2-1): DGGITQSPKYLFRKEGQNVTLSCEQNLNHDAMYWYRQDPGQGLRLIYYSQIVNDFQKGDIAEGYSVSREKKESFPLTVTSAQKNPTAFYLCASRPRQGSYEQFFGPGTRLTVL.

The V call is TRBV20-1, the J call TRBJ2-3; D might be TRBD1 or TRBD2, each matching 6 bases. Between the trimmed V and J ends, which lost 1 base and 0 bases, there was a span of 11 bases. The germline V gene has CDR1 DFQATT and CDR2 SNEGSKA (reference sequence). This CDR3 spans 15 amino acids. The CDR3 here is CSARGGAASTDTQYF. For the CDR3, the DNA is TGCAGTGCTAGAGGGGGGGCCGCTAGCACAGATACGCAGTATTTT.

The V call is TRBV10-3, the J call TRBJ1-6; possible D gene TRBD1, 5 bases. Germline V CDR1 and CDR2: ENHRY, SYGVKD. Trimming took 10 bases from V and 10 from J, leaving 17 bases between them. The CDR3 consists of 13 residues. The CDR3 DNA reads as TGTGCCAACCGGGCAGGGTTTGGCTCACCCCTCCACTTT. This translates into CANRAGFGSPLHF.